The 10 T cell receptor beta chains reported below all come from one sample, sequenced in a study of cytomegalovirus exposure and HLA in healthy donors. With 60 Vbeta and 13 Jbeta primers, the PCR was carried out. Clones were read by immunoSEQ multiplex PCR, and TCRdb kept only the in-frame ones, dropping some. This sample carries some 200,000 clones, 75% to 90% of them seen once, and the ten largest clones take roughly 1.5%. Sequencing used PBMCs. All receptors come from a man in his fifties in good health and CMV-seronegative.

J is TRBJ1-1 and V is TRBV7-2; 9 bases are a match to TRBD1. Trimming took 5 bases from V and 4 from J; bases not matched to a gene: 5. This CDR3 is 14 amino acids long. Germline V gene data show CDR1 as SGHTA and CDR2 as FQGNSA. CDR3 sequence reads: CASSQTGGVTEAFF. The CDR3 DNA follows: TGTGCCAGCAGCCAAACAGGGGGCGTCACTGAAGCTTTCTTT.

Only a few counts were recorded for this clone. V gene TRBV2 combines with J gene TRBJ1-5; unclear D gene. The germline gives CDR1 SNHLY, CDR2 FYNNEI. There are 13 residues in the CDR3. With 6 bases removed from V and 0 bases from J, the gap between germline ends came to 6 bases. CDR3 bases: TGTGCCAGCAGCCTTTTTAGCAATCAGCCCCAGCATTTT. Its translation: CASSLFSNQPQHF.

The chain carries TRBV6-5 and TRBJ2-5; 9 positions agree with TRBD2. There are 14 residues in the CDR3. Unmatched junction bases numbered 9, after V lost 8 bases and J lost 5 bases. The V gene's germline CDR1 is MNHEY and CDR2 SVGAGI. The DNA for the CDR3 is TGTGCCAGCGCGCCCGGCGGGAGGGGGGAGACCCAGTACTTC. It encodes CASAPGGRGETQYF.

The chain couples TRBV7-9 to TRBJ2-1, with TRBD1 matching 7 bases. Germline-derived CDR1 and CDR2 are SEHNR and FQNEAQ (reference sequence). The junction had 5 bases not matched to a gene; V was cut back by 1 base and J by 5 bases. The CDR3 is 15 amino acids. The CDR3 DNA is TGTGCCAGCAGCTTAGAGGGACAGATCCACAATGAGCAGTTCTTC. It specifies CASSLEGQIHNEQFF.

The V and J genes are TRBV11-2 and TRBJ2-2; 10 nucleotides agree with TRBD1. The CDR3 spans 16 residues. Germline trimming cut 4 bases from V and 7 bases from J; bases unmatched to any gene: 9. The V gene's germline CDR1 is SGHAT and CDR2 FQNNGV. CDR3 protein: CASSYPGQGYVGELFF. The CDR3, as DNA: TGTGCCAGCAGCTATCCGGGACAGGGGTACGTCGGGGAGCTGTTTTTT.

V and J are TRBV19 and TRBJ1-2, with 7 nucleotides matching TRBD1. CDR3 length: 12 amino acids. V trimming: 2 bases; J trimming: 12 bases; junction bases outside the gene matches: 6. The germline CDR1 and CDR2 sequences are LNHDA and SQIVND (reference sequence). CDR3 in amino acids: CASSISHRGHTF. The CDR3 DNA reads TGTGCCAGTAGTATAAGCCACAGGGGACACACCTTC.

This clone was seen more than once but under ten times. The chain combines TRBV4-3 with TRBJ2-2, with TRBD2 matching over 11 bases. Germline CDR1 and CDR2: LGHNA and YSLEER. With V trimmed by 4 bases and J by 3 bases, 4 bases remained unmatched. The CDR3 contains 16 residues. The CDR3 here is CASSRGTSGHTGELFF. The CDR3 DNA reads as TGCGCCAGCAGCCGCGGGACTAGCGGACACACCGGGGAGCTGTTTTTT.

This chain joins TRBV4-1 and TRBJ1-1; 7 bases match TRBD1. The CDR3 is 18 residues long. The trim removed 0 bases at V and 0 bases at J, leaving 10 bases unmatched. CDR1 MGHRA and CDR2 YSYEKL come from the germline V gene. CDR3 sequence reads: CASSQDPPGGPLNTEAFF. As DNA, the CDR3 is TGCGCCAGCAGCCAAGATCCGCCAGGGGGGCCATTGAACACTGAAGCTTTCTTT.

The V gene is TRBV5-1, the J gene TRBJ2-2, with D perhaps TRBD2 (6 bases). Germline lookup yields CDR1 SGHRS and CDR2 YFSETQ. Trimming left V 7 bases short and J 5 bases short, with 15 bases between. The CDR3 sequence is 14 residues long. The CDR3 loop is CASAGTETTGELFF. CDR3 in DNA: TGCGCCAGCGCCGGGACTGAGACGACCGGGGAGCTGTTTTTT. Full variable domain (remainder filled in from reference TRBV5-1 and TRBJ2-2): KAGVTQTPRYLIKTRGQQVTLSCSPISGHRSVSWYQQTPGQGLQFLFEYFSETQRNKGNFPGRFSGRQFSNSRSEMNVSTLELGDSALYLCASAGTETTGELFFGEGSRLTVL.

This chain joins TRBV7-2 and TRBJ2-3; D is unclear. This CDR3 spans 14 amino acids. With 4 bases removed from V and 6 bases from J, the gap between germline ends came to 14 bases. Per germline, CDR1 SGHTA and CDR2 FQGNSA. CDR3 nucleotide sequence: TGTGCCAGCAGCTCCCCCCCGGGTTTGGATACGCAGTATTTT. It specifies CASSSPPGLDTQYF. Filled out from reference TRBV7-2 and TRBJ2-3, the complete variable domain reads GAGVSQSPSNKVTEKGKDVELRCDPISGHTALYWYRQSLGQGLEFLIYFQGNSAPDKSGLPSDRFSAERTGGSVSTLTIQRTQQEDSAVYLCASSSPPGLDTQYFGPGTRLTVL.